These T cell receptor beta chains were read from a single sample in a study of blood T cell repertoires in COVID-19. Sequencing used immunoSEQ multiplex PCR; TCRdb keeps in-frame clones, though not all of them. This sample has about 160,000 clones; roughly four fifths occur once, and the top ten carry 22%. Material for sequencing was peripheral blood. The receptors were gathered from a woman older than 75 with acute or convalescent COVID-19. The CDR3 runs from the conserved cysteine through the conserved F or W. D genes are given only for firm matches. Rows give clone size only sometimes, using once, few, many, or a class for an expanded clone.

TRBJ2-6 TRBV27 NA NA TGTGCCAGCAGTCCCTTCAGGGCTTCCTTCTCTGGGGCCAACGTCCTGACTTTC CASSPFRASFSGANVLTF
TRBJ2-2 TRBV5-8 TRBD1 NA TGTGCCAGCACCTACAGGGGAACCGGGGAGCTGTTTTTT CASTYRGTGELFF
TRBJ1-2 TRBV13 TRBD1 few TGTGCCAGCAGCGTCCGGGACAGTTATGGCTACACCTTC CASSVRDSYGYTF
TRBJ2-5 TRBV6-5 NA NA TGTGCCAGCAGTCGGGCGGGCCGGGGGGCGGAGACCCAGTACTTC CASSRAGRGAETQYF
TRBJ2-7 TRBV19 TRBD1 NA TGTGCCAGTAGTATACAGGGGGCGGACACCTACGAGCAGTACTTC CASSIQGADTYEQYF
TRBJ2-3 TRBV7-9 TRBD2 NA TGTGCCAGCAGCCCCCCCTCCCCACTAGCGGGCCCCGGGGATACGCAGTATTTT CASSPPSPLAGPGDTQYF
TRBJ1-3 TRBV30 NA NA TGTGCCTCACACCGGGGAACTGGAAACACCATATATTTT CASHRGTGNTIYF
TRBJ2-3 TRBV19 NA few TGTGCCAGTAGTATTGCTCTTAGCGGCCGGAGGGGAGATACGCAGTATTTT CASSIALSGRRGDTQYF
TRBJ1-4 TRBV5-5 TRBD1 NA TGTGCCAGCAGCTTCCGGGACAGGGGTAATAATGAAAAACTGTTTTTT CASSFRDRGNNEKLFF
TRBJ1-5 TRBV28 TRBD1 NA TGTGCCAGCAGTGGCCGGACAGGGATCAATCAGCCCCAGCATTTT CASSGRTGINQPQHF
TRBJ2-7 TRBV18 NA NA TGTGCCAGCTCACCACCAGTAAGCAACGAGCAGTACTTC CASSPPVSNEQYF
TRBJ2-7 TRBV7-2 NA NA TGTGCCAGCAGCTTAGCGCTACTCCTCGAGCAGTACTTC CASSLALLLEQYF
TRBJ2-7 TRBV7-2 TRBD2 NA TGTGCCAGCAGCTCGACTAGCGGTTCCTACGAGCAGTACTTC CASSSTSGSYEQYF
TRBJ1-1 TRBV5-1 TRBD1 NA TGCGCCAGCAGCGCCCAGACAGGGGTGGGCACTGAAGCTTTCTTT CASSAQTGVGTEAFF
TRBJ2-2 TRBV18 NA NA TGTGCCAGCTCACCGTCGGTAACTGCCGGGGAGCTGTTTTTT CASSPSVTAGELFF
TRBJ1-2 TRBV11-2 NA NA TGTGCCAGCAGCTCTCGACTATATGGCTACACCTTC CASSSRLYGYTF